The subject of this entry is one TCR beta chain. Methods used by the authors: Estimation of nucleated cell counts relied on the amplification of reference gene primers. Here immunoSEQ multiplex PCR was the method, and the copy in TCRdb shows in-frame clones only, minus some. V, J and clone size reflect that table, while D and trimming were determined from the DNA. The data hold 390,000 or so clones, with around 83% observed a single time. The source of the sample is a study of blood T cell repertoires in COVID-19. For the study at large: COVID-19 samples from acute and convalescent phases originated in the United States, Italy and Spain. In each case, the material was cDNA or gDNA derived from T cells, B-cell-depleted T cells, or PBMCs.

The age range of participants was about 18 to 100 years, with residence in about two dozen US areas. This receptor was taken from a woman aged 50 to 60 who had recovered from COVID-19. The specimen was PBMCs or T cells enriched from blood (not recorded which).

The chain's CDR3 is CAISEARDSYGYTF. The CDR3 nucleotides are TGTGCCATCAGTGAGGCACGGGACAGCTATGGCTACACCTTC. The V and J genes are TRBV10-3 and TRBJ1-2, with 7 nucleotides matching TRBD1. The CDR3 consists of 14 residues. Germline V gives CDR1 ENHRY, CDR2 SYGVKD. Losses at the gene ends were 2 bases for V and 4 bases for J; bases not matched to a gene: 4.